Detailed here is one TCR beta chain. Its antigen remains unidentified. Trimming shortened V by 0 bases and J by 2 bases, and 9 bases separated the two germline ends. In germline, CDR1 is SGHTA, CDR2 FQGTGA. The CDR3 is 15 amino acids. The data derive from a study of shared clonotypes between healthy human individuals. Study-wide points: It was the few donors that limited the genetic and exposure-history diversity represented. Naive CD4 clonotypes overlapped across a handful of donors at around 4.8%.

CD45RO-negative cells were positively selected for CCR7, leaving out terminally differentiated effector memory CD45RA+ cells. The donors were adults (healthy and HIV-negative) with no recent acute infections or vaccinations. In replicate PCRs of sorted subsets, about 220 ng DNA, tens of thousands of T cell genomes, was used. Clones were sequenced by immunoSEQ multiplex PCR, and TCRdb holds only the in-frame ones, with some missing. The table shows about 2.2 million clones, with about 93% occurring only once. The chain employs TRBV7-3 and TRBJ2-3; D remains ambiguous. What was sequenced was naive CD8+ T cells from PBMCs. This receptor was taken from a man aged 18 to 29 in good health. Some clones in this sample may be carry-over from other donors' samples. The CDR3 loop reads CASSLTGIYTDTQYF. CDR3 nucleotides: TGTGCCAGCAGCTTAACGGGAATTTACACAGATACGCAGTATTTT. The entire variable domain, with the rest obtained from reference TRBV7-3 and TRBJ2-3, is as follows: GAGVSQTPSNKVTEKGKYVELRCDPISGHTALYWYRQSLGQGPEFLIYFQGTGAADDSGLPNDRFFAVRPEGSVSTLKIQRTERGDSAVYLCASSLTGIYTDTQYFGPGTRLTVL.